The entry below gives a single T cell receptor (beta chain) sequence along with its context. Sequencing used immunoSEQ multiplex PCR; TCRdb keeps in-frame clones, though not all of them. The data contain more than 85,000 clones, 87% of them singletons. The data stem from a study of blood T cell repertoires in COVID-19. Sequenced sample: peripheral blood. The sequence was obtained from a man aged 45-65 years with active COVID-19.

The CDR3 DNA is TGCGCCAGCAGCTTGGCGCGGAGGGACAGTTCCTACAATGAGCAGTTCTTC. As protein: CASSLARRDSSYNEQFF. The rearrangement uses TRBV5-1 and TRBJ2-1; perhaps TRBD1 as D (7 bases). Deletions cut 0 bases from V and 1 base from J, with 14 bases between. CDR1 is SGHRS, CDR2 YFSETQ, per germline. This CDR3 comprises 17 residues.